This TCR beta chain was profiled in a study of vaccination and CD4 T cells after COVID-19. The treatment is: approximately nine-day PBMC culture with coronavirus spike peptide pools or control peptides (ViraFEST assay). From germline, CDR1 is DFQATT and CDR2 SNEGSKA (reference sequence). The CDR3 is 14 residues long. Trimming removed 4 bases from V and 0 bases from J, with 7 bases in between. The Oncomine TCR Beta short-read assay was applied to DNA of cultured CD4+ T cells. Cultured CD4+ T cells yielded the extracted genomic DNA. TCRdb passed the PCR reads through MiXCR, listing each CDR3 protein once. The table records 10,000 to 15,000 distinct CDR3 sequences, less than 65% of them present only once. Points on this clonotype: Its antigen is as yet unknown.

The chain has TRBV20-1 and TRBJ1-6; weak D call: TRBD1 (5 bases). This TCR was sampled from a human donor who had recovered from COVID-19. Material for sequencing was CD4+ T cells from blood, cultured in vitro. This chain's CDR3 is CSAKGSSYNSPLHF. The DNA for the CDR3 is TGCAGTGCTAAGGGGAGCTCCTATAATTCACCCCTCCACTTT.